This T cell receptor beta chain was sequenced for a study of OX40 agonist ivuxolimab in advanced cancers. Study background: Ivuxolimab is a fully human IgG2 antibody that activates OX40 (CD134). Intravenous ivuxolimab at 0.01 to 10 mg/kg was given to patients every 2 weeks.

The CDR3 totals 18 residues. In germline, CDR1 is MNHEY, CDR2 SMNVEV (reference sequence). V was clipped by 6 bases and J by 4 bases, with 25 bases between them. Clones were read by immunoSEQ multiplex PCR, and TCRdb kept only the in-frame ones, dropping some. The sample lists tens of thousands of clones; around 90% were seen once. This clonotype originated in an adult with an advanced solid tumor such as melanoma, head and neck, liver or kidney cancer. The input for sequencing was CD4+ or CD8+ T cells sorted from blood, taken in a trial of the OX40 agonist ivuxolimab. J is TRBJ2-1 and V is TRBV27; D is undetermined. CDR3 region: CASSLIGPPINKYNEQFF. The DNA of the CDR3 is TGTGCCAGCAGCCTTATCGGGCCTCCTATCAATAAGTACAATGAGCAGTTCTTC.